The clone carrying this TCR beta chain was observed once. Antigen: not known. From germline, CDR1 is MDHEN and CDR2 SYDVKM. The CDR3 loop spans 13 amino acids. Trimming removed 6 bases from V and 6 bases from J; junction bases left unmatched: 7. The source of the sample is a study of blood T cells in healthy people across ages. Looking at the study overall: In model experiments, template switching was able to capture about one barcoded beta molecule for every two T cells that were present. Findings of the study overall: The lack of PBMC sorting stopped any conclusive naive versus antigen-experienced comparison. Estimates of diversity drawn from one million T cells were considered underestimates. Fewer expanded clones and more diversity marked long-lived versus aged donors.

Together with a sample-barcoded 5' primer, a J-beta primer mix was included in a second PCR lasting about 6 to 11 cycles. TCRdb analysed the 5' RACE reads with MiXCR anew, one entry per CDR3 protein. The sample yields approximately 1.5 million distinct CDR3 sequences, roughly two fifths seen once. This chain connects TRBV28 to TRBJ2-7, with 8 bases aligning to TRBD1. The sequence was collected from a woman aged 18-29 years in good health. The sequenced sample consisted of blood. The CDR3 DNA reads as TGTGCCAGCAGGCCGGACAGGGTTCGCGAGCAGTACTTC. It is translated as CASRPDRVREQYF.